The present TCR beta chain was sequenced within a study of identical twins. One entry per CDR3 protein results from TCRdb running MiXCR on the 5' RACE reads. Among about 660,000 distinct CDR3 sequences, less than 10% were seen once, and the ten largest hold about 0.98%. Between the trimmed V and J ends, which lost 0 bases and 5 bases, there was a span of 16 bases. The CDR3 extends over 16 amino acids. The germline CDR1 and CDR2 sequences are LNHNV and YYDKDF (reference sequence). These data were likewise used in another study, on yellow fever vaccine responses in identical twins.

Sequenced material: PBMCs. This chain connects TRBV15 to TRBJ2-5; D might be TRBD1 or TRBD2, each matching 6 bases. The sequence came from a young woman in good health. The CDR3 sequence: CATSRDIGGPQETQYF. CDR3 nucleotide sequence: TGTGCCACCAGCAGAGATATAGGGGGGCCCCAGGAGACCCAGTACTTC.